The clone carrying this T cell receptor (beta chain) was picked up a small number of times. Antigen: not known. These data are taken from a study of post-analysis software for immune sequencing data. Study summary: Relapsing-remitting, secondary progressive and progressive-relapsing forms of multiple sclerosis all featured among disease courses. Findings and limits, study-wide: Patients carried five TRBV segments more frequently than controls did, and TRBV5-6, TRBV5-1 and TRBV20-1 were among them. Significantly decreased normalized Chao1 diversity was recorded for multiple sclerosis patients relative to controls.

Germline lookup yields CDR1 DFQATT and CDR2 SNEGSKA (reference sequence). CDR3 length equals 16 residues. TCR beta cDNA libraries included unique molecular identifiers. Each sample of about 0.95 to 11 million input T cells yielded around 500,000 cDNA molecules, so each molecule approximated one T cell. TCRdb passed the PCR reads through MiXCR, listing each CDR3 protein once. The table has roughly 540,000 distinct CDR3 sequences, under 40% seen once; the top ten hold 4.5% to 7.5%. The sequence was obtained from a girl younger than 18 with multiple sclerosis. Sequenced material: blood. The chain carries TRBV20-1 and TRBJ2-7; 10 positions match TRBD2. The last part of the DNA fits TRBJ2-5 better; the J call may be wrong. The CDR3 coding sequence is TGCAGTGCCACCGGGAGGCTAGCGGGGGACCCGGAGACCCAGTACTTC. This sequence encodes CSATGRLAGDPETQYF.